The 8 T cell receptor beta chains presented below share a single source sample, sequenced in a study of radiotherapy plus CTLA-4 blockade in lung cancer. Sequenced by immunoSEQ multiplex PCR; TCRdb stores in-frame clones only, minus some. The sample contains 70,000 to 90,000 clones, roughly 79% of which appear only once. The material was peripheral blood, obtained from a patient treated with radiotherapy plus ipilimumab. Receptors originate from a human donor with non-small cell lung cancer whose response to radiotherapy plus ipilimumab could not be evaluated. Some clones in this sample may be carry-over from other donors' samples.

The chain recombines TRBV2 with TRBJ2-5, with 7 bases matching TRBD1. Germline CDR1 SNHLY, CDR2 FYNNEI. CDR3 size: 14 residues. Trimming cost V 4 bases and J 2 bases; bases outside gene matches: 4. Written as DNA, the CDR3 is TGTGCCAGCAGTGGACAGGGCCGGCAAGAGACCCAGTACTTC. This gives the protein CASSGQGRQETQYF.

The chain combines TRBV5-6 with TRBJ2-6, with 8 bases aligning to TRBD1. The germline V gene has CDR1 SGHDT and CDR2 YYEEEE. J lost 3 bases, V lost 6 bases, and 8 bases had no gene match. The CDR3 extends over 16 amino acids. The CDR3 reads CASTLTGALGANVLTF. CDR3 in DNA: TGTGCCAGCACCCTGACAGGGGCGCTTGGGGCCAACGTCCTGACTTTC.

This clone was detected a few times. The V call is TRBV7-2, the J call TRBJ1-2, with 8 bases matching TRBD1. V shed 2 bases and J 3 bases; nucleotides not matched to a gene: 8. The CDR3 length is 16 residues. Germline V gene lookup returns CDR1 SGHTA and CDR2 FQGNSA. This chain's CDR3 is CASSLKAGGWDYGYTF. CDR3 DNA sequence: TGTGCCAGCAGCTTAAAGGCAGGGGGCTGGGACTATGGCTACACCTTC. Full variable domain (rest looked up from reference TRBV7-2 and TRBJ1-2): GAGVSQSPSNKVTEKGKDVELRCDPISGHTALYWYRQSLGQGLEFLIYFQGNSAPDKSGLPSDRFSAERTGGSVSTLTIQRTQQEDSAVYLCASSLKAGGWDYGYTFGSGTRLTVV.

This clone came up once. The CDR3 nucleotides are TGTGCCAGCAGTCCCAGGCGCCTATACGAGCAGTACTTC. Translating gives CASSPRRLYEQYF. The rearrangement uses TRBV6-5 and TRBJ2-7; D ambiguous. The length of the CDR3 is 13 residues. Germline CDR1 and CDR2: MNHEY and SVGAGI. Trimming took 5 bases from V and 4 from J, leaving 12 bases between them.

The chain links TRBV7-2 to TRBJ2-1; 11 bases are shared with TRBD2. The trim removed 5 bases at V and 9 bases at J, leaving 12 bases unmatched. Germline V gene sequence: CDR1 SGHTA, CDR2 FQGNSA. This CDR3 comprises 16 residues. The CDR3 DNA sequence: TGTGCCAGCAGCCCCTTTAGCGGGGGGGCCGTTGGTGAGCAGTTCTTC. Translation gives CASSPFSGGAVGEQFF.

The genes are TRBV11-2 and TRBJ2-3; possible D gene TRBD1, 6 bases. Deletions cut 3 bases from V and 5 bases from J, with 12 bases between. CDR3 length: 14 amino acids. Germline V CDR1 and CDR2: SGHAT, FQNNGV. CDR3 bases: TGTGCCAGCAGCTTTGGGGGCCGTGAAGATACGCAGTATTTT. Protein sequence: CASSFGGREDTQYF.

This rearrangement joins TRBV10-3 to TRBJ2-3, with 9 bases lining up with TRBD2. The germline CDR1 and CDR2 sequences are ENHRY and SYGVKD. V was clipped by 0 bases and J by 1 base; unmatched bases: 5. The CDR3 totals 17 residues. DNA of the CDR3: TGTGCCATCAGTGAGTCAGGCCAGCGGGGGGGCACAGATACGCAGTATTTT. This sequence encodes CAISESGQRGGTDTQYF.

The V gene is TRBV7-8, the J gene TRBJ2-3; 10 bases line up with TRBD2. The germline CDR1 and CDR2 sequences are SGHVS and FQNEAQ. V lost 1 base to trimming and J lost 1 base; unmatched junction nucleotides: 8. The CDR3 is made up of 18 amino acids. CDR3 DNA: TGTGCCAGCAGCTTAGAATATAGGAGCGGGGGGGGCACAGATACGCAGTATTTT. As protein: CASSLEYRSGGGTDTQYF.